These 20 T cell receptor beta chains were sequenced from one sample in a study of shared clonotypes between healthy human individuals. Profiling relied on immunoSEQ multiplex PCR, and the TCRdb table lists in-frame clones only, not all of them. The top ten hold roughly 1% of the sample, which has 2 million to 2.5 million clones, about 95% seen once. Naive CD8 isolation took CD45RO-negative cells positively selected for CCR7 and excluded terminally differentiated effector memory CD45RA+ cells. The sequencing input was naive CD8+ T cells sorted from blood. The receptors come from a man aged 18 to 29 in good health.

Ten or more counts support this clone. The sample has other DNA sequences that encode this CDR3 too. This sequence joins TRBV27 and TRBJ1-6; D may be TRBD1 (5 bases). The CDR3 loop spans 13 amino acids. Trimming took 5 bases from V and 10 from J, leaving 12 bases between them. The germline CDR1 and CDR2 sequences are MNHEY and SMNVEV (reference sequence). DNA of the CDR3: TGTGCCAGCAGTCTCATCGGGGGGTCACCCCTCCACTTT. It specifies CASSLIGGSPLHF.

The chain couples TRBV27 to TRBJ2-7; D is perhaps TRBD2 (5 bases). Germline V lookup: CDR1 MNHEY, CDR2 SMNVEV (reference sequence). The CDR3 totals 14 residues. Trimming stripped 7 bases from V and 4 bases from J, with 17 bases between. The CDR3 sequence: CASIRGEIRYEQYF. CDR3 sequence (DNA): TGTGCCAGCATTCGGGGTGAAATTCGTTACGAGCAGTACTTC.

The count of this clone is one. V usage is TRBV9 and J usage is TRBJ2-1; 9 nucleotides align to TRBD2. J lost 9 bases, V lost 5 bases, and 9 bases had no gene match. The CDR3 loop spans 14 amino acids. Germline CDR1 is SGDLS and CDR2 is YYNGEE. In nucleotides, the CDR3 is TGTGCCAGCAGTGGTCGCGGGGGGGCCTTTGAGCAGTTCTTC. The encoded protein is CASSGRGGAFEQFF.

This chain joins TRBV4-1 and TRBJ2-7, with 7 bases identical to TRBD2. The germline V gene has CDR1 MGHRA and CDR2 YSYEKL. V shed 4 bases, J shed 3 bases, and the junction held 6 bases outside the gene matches. This CDR3 has 14 residues. CDR3 sequence: CASSLWGGSYEQYF. The CDR3 DNA reads as TGCGCCAGCAGCCTTTGGGGCGGGAGCTACGAGCAGTACTTC.

In the case of this clone: This CDR3 is also generated by other DNA sequences in the sample. The rearrangement links TRBV7-9 to TRBJ2-3; D tentatively reads TRBD1 or TRBD2 (5 bases each). CDR1 is SEHNR, CDR2 FQNEAQ, per germline (reference sequence). The CDR3 contains 12 residues. V was clipped by 4 bases and J by 6 bases, with 8 bases between them. Here the CDR3 DNA reads TGTGCCAGCAGCTCAGGGACGGATACGCAGTATTTT. This codes for CASSSGTDTQYF.

V usage is TRBV15 and J usage is TRBJ1-4; D perhaps matches TRBD1 (5 bases). The CDR3 consists of 14 residues. Germline loops: CDR1 LNHNV, CDR2 YYDKDF (reference sequence). V lost 5 bases and J 12 bases, leaving 19 bases between the germline ends. CDR3 protein: CATSVGTGREELFF. CDR3 DNA: TGTGCCACCAGCGTCGGGACTGGGCGTGAGGAACTGTTTTTT.

V is TRBV6-5 and J is TRBJ2-7, with D possibly being TRBD2 (6 bases). With 6 bases removed from V and 8 bases from J, the gap between germline ends came to 20 bases. The CDR3 spans 14 residues. Germline loops: CDR1 MNHEY, CDR2 SVGAGI. CDR3 protein: CASSLGSGSTQQYF. DNA for the CDR3: TGTGCCAGCAGCCTCGGTTCCGGGAGCACCCAGCAGTACTTC.

V gene TRBV4-3 combines with J gene TRBJ2-5; D remains ambiguous. TRBJ2-7 explains the end of the DNA better; the J call may be wrong. CDR3 length equals 15 residues. From germline, CDR1 is LGHNA and CDR2 YSLEER. CDR3 protein: CASSQDLLGSYEQYF. In DNA, the CDR3 is TGCGCCAGCAGCCAAGATCTGCTGGGGTCCTACGAGCAGTACTTC.

The chain is built from TRBV10-2 and TRBJ1-1; no reliable D call. The CDR3 has 13 residues. V was pared by 4 bases and J by 1 base, with 7 bases between. Looked up from germline, CDR1 is WSHSY and CDR2 is SAAADI. In DNA form, the CDR3 reads TGCGCCAGCAGTGTAGCAGGGAACACTGAAGCTTTCTTT. Translation gives CASSVAGNTEAFF.

On this clone: Other nucleotide sequences from this sample produce the same CDR3. The V call is TRBV7-9, the J call TRBJ2-2; 7 nucleotides line up with TRBD1. V lost 4 bases and J lost 0; bases outside the gene matches: 2. CDR1 and CDR2 (germline): SEHNR, FQNEAQ (reference sequence). The CDR3 is made up of 15 amino acids. CDR3 bases: TGTGCCAGCAGCTCAGGACAGGCGAACACCGGGGAGCTGTTTTTT. Translation gives CASSSGQANTGELFF.

The V gene is TRBV9, the J gene TRBJ2-7, with 7 bases lining up with TRBD1. Germline V gene data show CDR1 as SGDLS and CDR2 as YYNGEE. The ends lost 4 bases at V and 2 bases at J; junction bases unmatched: 6. The CDR3 loop spans 14 amino acids. The CDR3 sequence: CASSPRQGTYEQYF. The CDR3 DNA reads as TGTGCCAGCAGCCCCCGACAGGGAACCTACGAGCAGTACTTC. The complete variable domain, with remaining parts taken from reference TRBV9 and TRBJ2-7, reads DSGVTQTPKHLITATGQRVTLRCSPRSGDLSVYWYQQSLDQGLQFLIQYYNGEERAKGNILERFSAQQFPDLHSELNLSSLELGDSALYFCASSPRQGTYEQYFGPGTRLTVT.

A remark on this clone: Other DNA sequences in the sample encode the same CDR3. The chain couples TRBV27 to TRBJ2-3; no firm D call. The V gene lost 2 bases and the J gene lost 6 bases, with 6 bases spanning the gap. This CDR3 has 12 amino acids. The germline CDR1 and CDR2 sequences are MNHEY and SMNVEV (reference sequence). The CDR3 DNA reads as TGTGCCAGCAGTTTACCGGGCGATACGCAGTATTTT. Protein product: CASSLPGDTQYF.

V is TRBV28 and J is TRBJ2-5, with a possible D match to TRBD2 (5 bases). CDR3 length: 18 residues. The V end was cut by 3 bases, the J end by 2 bases, with 22 bases between. Germline CDR1 reads MDHEN; CDR2 reads SYDVKM. This chain's CDR3 is CASSFSVRDTLTQETQYF. As DNA, the CDR3 is TGTGCCAGCAGTTTTAGTGTCCGGGATACACTTACTCAAGAGACCCAGTACTTC.

This chain links TRBV11-2 with TRBJ2-7, with D maybe TRBD2 (6 bases). Between the trimmed V and J ends, which lost 5 bases and 2 bases, there was a span of 16 bases. The length of the CDR3 is 15 residues. Germline CDR1 is SGHAT and CDR2 is FQNNGV. This CDR3 is CASSVVRDGTYEQYF. The CDR3 nucleotides read TGTGCCAGCAGCGTTGTGCGGGACGGGACCTACGAGCAGTACTTC.

As for this clone: Other DNA sequences from this sample encode an identical CDR3 as well. The chain carries TRBV28 and TRBJ2-5; TRBD1 matches at 9 bases. V shed 6 bases and J 1 base; nucleotides not matched to a gene: 9. CDR3 size: 16 residues. From germline, CDR1 is MDHEN and CDR2 SYDVKM. The chain's CDR3 is CASSKTGTGIQETQYF. DNA for the CDR3: TGTGCCAGCAGCAAAACCGGGACAGGGATCCAAGAGACCCAGTACTTC.

This chain links TRBV6-5 with TRBJ2-2, with D possibly matching TRBD2 (6 bases). V lost 2 bases and J lost 0, with 10 bases in between. Germline V lookup: CDR1 MNHEY, CDR2 SVGAGI. The CDR3 is made up of 16 amino acids. For the CDR3, the DNA is TGTGCCAGCAGTTACGGCGGGGCCACGAACACCGGGGAGCTGTTTTTT. This codes for CASSYGGATNTGELFF.

About this clone: At one end, the junction sequence differs from germline, possibly due to a read error. This chain links TRBV6-1 with TRBJ2-5, with TRBD2 matching over 12 bases. Germline loops: CDR1 MNHNS, CDR2 SASEGT. This CDR3 comprises 17 residues. The CDR3 bases are TGTGCCAGCAGAGAAGAGGCTAGCGGGGGGGCAGAAGAGACCCAGTACTTC. Protein: CASREEASGGAEETQYF.

The V gene is TRBV2, the J gene TRBJ2-7; 12 bases agree with TRBD2. J was trimmed by 2 bases and V by 6 bases; bases with no gene match: 5. This CDR3 region has 15 residues. Germline lookup yields CDR1 SNHLY and CDR2 FYNNEI. CDR3 coding DNA: TGTGCCAGCAGCCCGACTAGCGGGAGTCCCTACGAGCAGTACTTC. It specifies CASSPTSGSPYEQYF.

This chain connects TRBV27 to TRBJ2-1; TRBD2 aligns across 8 bases. In germline, CDR1 is MNHEY, CDR2 SMNVEV (reference sequence). The CDR3 consists of 15 residues. The trim removed 5 bases at V and 6 bases at J, leaving 9 bases unmatched. The CDR3 DNA reads TGTGCCAGCAGTACGGGGGGGCCGGAGGGCAATGAGCAGTTCTTC. Amino acid sequence: CASSTGGPEGNEQFF.

The chain joins TRBV7-8 to TRBJ2-2; D perhaps matches TRBD2 (6 bases). This CDR3 is built from 15 residues. The germline gives CDR1 SGHVS, CDR2 FQNEAQ. This CDR3 reads CAIQSRESKTGELFF. CDR3 nucleotides: TGTGCGATCCAGTCGCGGGAATCAAAGACCGGGGAGCTGTTTTTT.